Listed below are T cell receptor beta chains from one sample, sequenced in a study of control samples from healthy donors and cancer patients. Sequenced by immunoSEQ multiplex PCR; TCRdb stores in-frame clones only, minus some. The table includes about 410,000 clones, around 90% detected once. Sample: PBMCs. The receptors come from a man aged 40-49 years with head and neck cancer. Both conserved end residues are part of each CDR3. Fields, in order: clone size, J gene, V gene, CDR3 protein. Some rows have no size entry. The others give once, few or many, or a class for an expanded clone.

>once|TRBJ2-7|TRBV6-5
CASSGGVKILQYF
>-|TRBJ2-3|TRBV9
CASTDTGGTDTQYF
>-|TRBJ1-2|TRBV9
CASSPQNYGYTF
>-|TRBJ2-1|TRBV2
CAYRRTSGDVTSYNEQFF
>-|TRBJ1-4|TRBV4-3
CASGRSPNEKLFF
>once|TRBJ2-1|TRBV6-6
CASSHTGPGLAVNEQFF
>-|TRBJ1-1|TRBV30
CAWSRGQWNTEAFF
>-|TRBJ2-5|TRBV5-1
CASSLGTGQEETQYF
>-|TRBJ2-7|TRBV5-1
CASSPDSPYEQYF
>-|TRBJ1-5|TRBV6-5
CASSYYSNQPQHF
>-|TRBJ2-3|TRBV19
CASSIEGVSTDTQYF
>-|TRBJ1-1|TRBV5-1
CASSLAGHFEAFF
>-|TRBJ1-2|TRBV28
CASSFSDRAQNYGYTF
>-|TRBJ2-7|TRBV5-1
CASSPPDPAGYEQYF
>-|TRBJ2-2|TRBV15
CATSRVPIGTTGELFF
>-|TRBJ1-6|TRBV4-2
CASSQDGEGGNSPLHF
>-|TRBJ2-7|TRBV5-1
CASSLEVAGGFSYEQYF
>-|TRBJ2-7|TRBV25-1
CATLPGGARSYEQYF
>-|TRBJ2-7|TRBV3-1/TRBV3-2
CASSQDYERPYEQYF
>-|TRBJ2-7|TRBV28
CASSLIPTGGRYEQYF
>-|TRBJ1-4|TRBV6-6
CASRRDSSTNEKLFF
>-|TRBJ2-7|TRBV19
CASSIEGASWDEQYF
>-|TRBJ2-1|TRBV7-3
CASRASGANEQFF
>-|TRBJ2-1|TRBV27
CASSLTSRSGINEQFF
>few|TRBJ1-1|TRBV5-1
CASRTQGANTEAFF
>few|TRBJ2-3|TRBV4-3
CASSQGDRTFTDTQYF
>-|TRBJ2-1|TRBV19
CASSILGTGSNEQFF
>-|TRBJ1-2|TRBV27
CASSRNRGGVNLNSYTF
>-|TRBJ1-6|TRBV11-2
CASSLGGQGNSPLHF
>-|TRBJ1-4|TRBV6-5
CATTERPREKLFF
>-|TRBJ1-1|TRBV19
CAIQGNTEAFF
>-|TRBJ2-3|TRBV5-5
CASSGGTSGTDTQYF
>-|TRBJ2-5|TRBV28
CASLTSGSRRETQYF
>-|TRBJ2-2|TRBV29-1
CSSGTANTGELFF
>once|TRBJ1-6|TRBV28
CASSQDISPLHF
>-|TRBJ1-1|TRBV20-1
CSASEFADGEAFF
>-|TRBJ1-3|TRBV4-1
CASSPGTGGTSSGNTIYF
>-|TRBJ1-6|TRBV27
CASRRDTSSYNSPLHF
>-|TRBJ2-7|TRBV3-1/TRBV3-2
CASSQDYLVAGRQYF
>once|TRBJ1-2|TRBV15
CATSRDRQSGGYTF
>-|TRBJ1-4|TRBV12-5
CASGLVLFPEGAHNEKLFF
>-|TRBJ1-6|TRBV5-4
CASSLAGTVRNSPLHF
>-|TRBJ2-1|TRBV19
CASSNPRDRGLNEQFF